This T cell receptor beta chain came from a study of cytomegalovirus exposure and HLA in healthy donors (dated by TCRdb to the late 2010s). Looking at the study overall: In an earlier analysis of roughly 500 of the donors, 276 Gb of sequence data and 90 million to 130 million unique TCR beta sequences from about 190 million T cells were reported. Donor age, sex, ethnicity and CMV serostatus were compiled together with the repertoire data. Besides the first cohort of hundreds of subjects, a separate validation cohort made up of roughly 120 different subjects was used. Because of strong linkage in the cohort, roughly five DR-DQ haplotypes were treated as single units for association and clustering. Among some 400 genotyped donors of the cohort, an average of roughly 230,000 unique TCR beta nucleotide sequences was sequenced per donor, of which 15% to 20% were non-productive. To decide whether each TCR beta V gene segment behaved as functional or pseudogenic, an earlier analysis of 587 of the donors relied on high-throughput TCR beta sequencing. Class I and class II HLA loci were covered by the typing at four-digit resolution. The study aimed to test whether signatures of past pathogen exposure could be identified by cataloging public T cell receptors. The study used immunosequencing to profile the T cell repertoires of approximately 650 subjects and linked those repertoires to cytomegalovirus serostatus. All discovery cohort repertoires had been generated using a single sequencing platform. A later analysis re-analyzed previously published TCR beta repertoires from 600 to 850 donors and added high-resolution HLA genotyping to study TCR occurrence patterns. To predict cytomegalovirus infection status, the study brought together high-throughput TCR immunosequencing, statistical association of individual TCRs with disease status, and machine learning. Among the approximately 430 genotyped donors, about 85% belonged to the genetic ancestry cluster associated with self-reported Caucasian donors. Typing coverage differed by locus: A, B, C, DRB1 and DQB1 were typed in roughly 629-630 donors, DQA1 in approximately 520, DPA1 in approximately 600, and DPB1 in 472. Rather than using new phenotypic data, the later analysis identified candidate immune exposures from TCR beta sequences and from how often those sequences occurred across donors. Roughly 300 gigabases of sequencing data and tens of millions of unique TCR sequences were included in an early release covering 550 to 800 HLA-typed donors. A later genetic analysis used genome-wide SNP genotypes for about 60% of the roughly 700 donors, treating that subset as a discovery cohort. Points the paper makes about the study in general: A cluster of highly shared sequence variants was judged likely to be a technical artifact of the sequencing pipeline. V-gene and J-gene trimming of TCR beta chains was associated with a missense DCLRE1C variant in a later genetic analysis, and the association was replicated in an independent cohort. The study gave a list of under 200 TCR beta chains associated with cytomegalovirus. Because counts were too low, around 17 rarely observed V segments, including chromosome 9 orphons, were left out of the earlier analysis of about 500 of the donors. Because HLA typing was unavailable for some donors at each locus, only the typed subset was used in association tests. A further reported finding was that TCR beta sequences accurately predicted the HLA-A and HLA-B alleles for most subjects in the first cohort. A later analysis reported that several top co-occurrence clusters appeared linked to parvovirus B19, influenza, CMV and Epstein-Barr virus. In a later analysis, TCR association rates were found to vary across HLA loci, with the most associated TCRs seen for DRB1 alleles and the fewest for HLA-C alleles. Strong co-occurrence of HLA alleles, especially DR and DQ, made assigning TCR associations to individual alleles difficult. According to the authors, the approach could potentially be generalized to other disease states and immunological phenotypes. Most TCR sequences were observed very rarely across donors, whereas some public TCRs were present in many individuals. According to a later analysis, most CMV-associated TCR beta chains appeared to be HLA-restricted, and the HLA associations seemed to be driven largely by CMV exposure. Three of the identified cytomegalovirus-associated TCR beta chains were confirmed in vitro to be specific for cytomegalovirus antigens. An earlier analysis of several hundred of the donors showed that most TCR beta V segments appeared in productive rearrangements either about 87% or about 30% of the time, which broadly matched IMGT annotations. In both the original and validation cohorts, the classifier was reported to diagnose cytomegalovirus status with high specificity and sensitivity. The 87-base-pair reads could not distinguish some IMGT-functional V segments, including TRBV6-2 and TRBV6-3, so those segments were excluded. The only immune exposure information available for the cohort was CMV serostatus. This cohort had only TCR beta chains sequenced, and the lack of alpha or paired-chain data limited which features could be detected. The presence/absence analyses assumed that sequencing depth was roughly uniform across donors, and that assumption may not be true. Linkage disequilibrium might explain the correlated functional status among segregating V segments, but an unknown experimental factor could not be excluded. Compared with the roughly 710-donor mean, donors in an Asian-associated ancestry cluster had fewer N-insertions in productive TCRs, according to a later genetic analysis. At a false discovery rate of 0.05, a later analysis linked about 16,000 TCR beta sequences to specific HLA alleles. In a later analysis, HLA-associated TCR beta chains were found to be more clonally expanded and to have lower generation probabilities than equally common non-associated chains.

The library was built by means of the immunoSEQ multiplex PCR assay. For the multiplex PCR, a mixture combining 60 forward primers for TCR Vbeta segments and 13 reverse primers for TCR Jbeta segments was used. The CDR3 region of rearranged TCR beta genes was amplified from genomic DNA by a multiplex PCR assay. Amplified TCR beta libraries were sequenced as 87-base-pair reads on the Illumina HiSeq System. The authors' pipeline ran thus. A later analysis counted about 80 million unique TCR beta chains across the 670 or so repertoires, and around 9.9 million of these chains were shared by at least two donors. Raw reads were error-corrected and collapsed into unique sequences by a nearest-neighbor algorithm in which closely related sequences were merged to remove PCR and sequencing errors. To assign V, D and J gene segments, CDR3 sequences were aligned to IMGT reference sequences. For a sequence to be retained, at least a six-nucleotide match to both a V gene segment and a J gene segment was required. Rearrangements were called productive when the CDR3 lacked stop codons and stayed in frame with V and J; all others were non-productive. CDR3 was defined according to IMGT convention as the region running from the second conserved V-encoded cysteine to the conserved J-encoded phenylalanine. Sequences without an unambiguous match to a single V gene segment were excluded from the earlier analysis of 450 to 750 of the donors. In an earlier analysis of several hundred of the donors, V segments were called functional above 56.7% productive rearrangements and were called segregating when the between-donor standard deviation exceeded 5%. A statistical classification framework was built for diagnosing cytomegalovirus status from the catalog of TCR beta chain sequences. In a later analysis, V and J genes were assigned by comparing TCR nucleotide sequences against IMGT/GENE-DB human TR gene sequences. In a later analysis, CDR3 sequences and most-parsimonious VDJ recombination scenarios were assigned using the TCRdist pipeline. A later analysis defined each TCR beta chain by its CDR3 amino acid sequence plus V-gene family, and excluded reads lacking a unique V-gene family. As a way to deal with suspected cross-contamination and a sequencing artifact, a later analysis dropped nearly 600 nucleotide sequences that were highly shared and had low generation probability. In a later analysis, a clonal expansion index was calculated for each public chain from normalized within-repertoire ranks of inferred template counts. Generation probabilities in a later analysis came from a VDJ recombination model fitted to out-of-frame rearrangements, and those results were checked against IGoR. A later analysis scored TCR-TCR, TCR-HLA and TCR-CMV co-occurrence with hypergeometric tests, applying a repertoire-size bias correction to TCR pairs. False discovery rates were estimated in a later analysis by permuting HLA or CMV assignments 20 times. In a later analysis, co-occurring TCRs were grouped using DBSCAN, with TCRdist sequence similarity added in when clustering inside HLA-allele-positive subsets. Repertoires with fewer than 30,000 or more than 120,000 public chains were left out of co-occurrence clustering, as were about five repertoires with anomalous nucleotide sharing. Imported from immuneACCESS, the table was reduced by TCRdb to in-frame sequences with V and J called. These copies leave out some clones; in studies compared against another copy, an unresolved V gene accounts for under half, and the cause of the remainder is not known. The V and J calls and clone size come from that table; D and trimming were worked out from the DNA. The table kept for this sample lists tens of thousands of clones. The top ten constitute approximately 5% of the sample.

To note about this clone: Its antigen remains undetermined.

The cohort consisted of 666 healthy bone marrow donors. Cohort members were all nominally healthy when sampled, although unrecorded immune exposures were likely present. The donor tested CMV seropositive and was one of the 289 seropositive cohort members. A peripheral blood sample was collected from each donor, and TCR beta sequencing was performed on peripheral blood mononuclear cells. The Qiagen DNeasy Blood Extraction Kit was used to extract genomic DNA from the blood cell samples. The CDR3 holds 17 amino acids from the cysteine to the phenylalanine. CDR3 DNA only is kept here, 51 bases in frame from base 1. V drops 0 bases and J drops 4 bases, leaving 14 bases in between. CDR1 and CDR2 (SGDLS, YYNGEE) derive from the germline V gene.

This clonotype was sampled from a man under 40 in good health and CMV-seropositive. The chain employs TRBV9 and TRBJ2-6; perhaps TRBD2 is the D gene, with 6 bases matching. Sample: PBMCs. This receptor has the CDR3 CASSVASRAGGANVLTF. The DNA is as follows: TGTGCCAGCAGCGTAGCTTCGAGGGCGGGAGGGGCCAACGTCCTGACTTTC.